These T cell receptor beta chains were read from a single sample in a study of T cells in Graves' hyperthyroidism and ophthalmopathy. TCRdb redid the calling of the multiplex PCR reads with MiXCR, one entry per CDR3 protein. The sample comprises hundreds of thousands of distinct CDR3 sequences, around 14% of which are singletons, and around a third rests with the top ten. Sequencing used blood. These receptors were obtained from a woman aged 30 to 39 with Graves' hyperthyroidism. The CDR3 runs from the conserved cysteine through the conserved F or W. A D gene is named only where the DNA matches it firmly. The size of a clone is reported for some rows only, either as once, few or many, or as a class for expanded clones.

j_gene	abundance	d_gene	v_gene	len	CDR3aa	CDR3nt
TRBJ2-1	.	.	TRBV6-1	16	CASSEAVGSSYNEQFF	TGTGCCAGCAGTGAAGCGGTGGGGAGCTCCTACAATGAGCAGTTCTTC
TRBJ1-2	.	TRBD1	TRBV5-5	15	CASSLAPTGNYGYTF	TGTGCCAGCAGCTTGGCCCCGACAGGGAACTATGGCTACACCTTC
TRBJ1-5	.	.	TRBV7-9	14	CASSFWAPVQPQHF	TGTGCCAGCAGCTTTTGGGCGCCGGTTCAGCCCCAGCATTTT
TRBJ2-7	.	TRBD2	TRBV2	16	CASNPMTSGDPYEQYF	TGTGCCAGCAACCCCATGACTAGCGGAGACCCCTACGAGCAGTACTTC
TRBJ2-1	few	TRBD2	TRBV5-4	16	CASSGAGGPINIEQFF	TGTGCCAGCAGCGGGGCGGGAGGGCCCATCAATATTGAGCAGTTCTTC
TRBJ2-2	.	TRBD2	TRBV24-1	16	CATSGTSGKHSGELFF	TGTGCCACCAGTGGGACTAGCGGGAAACATTCCGGGGAGCTGTTTTTT
TRBJ1-1	.	TRBD1	TRBV28	13	CASSSRDRVEAFF	TGTGCCAGCAGTTCCCGGGACAGGGTGGAAGCTTTCTTT
TRBJ2-5	.	TRBD1	TRBV6-1	12	CATQGKGETQYF	TGTGCCACACAGGGGAAGGGAGAGACCCAGTACTTC
TRBJ1-2	many	TRBD1	TRBV28	15	CASSRPGTGNYGYTF	TGTGCCAGCAGTCGTCCCGGGACAGGGAACTATGGCTACACCTTC
TRBJ2-2	.	TRBD1	TRBV20-1	16	CSARGAGTGDTGELFF	TGCAGTGCTAGAGGTGCCGGGACAGGGGACACCGGGGAGCTGTTTTTT
TRBJ1-4	.	TRBD1	TRBV6-1	15	CASSGNRGSNEKLFF	TGTGCCAGCAGCGGTAACAGGGGGAGTAATGAAAAACTGTTTTTT
TRBJ2-5	many	.	TRBV20-1	12	CSAIRLQETQYF	TGCAGTGCTATACGGCTACAAGAGACCCAGTACTTC
TRBJ1-1	many	.	TRBV5-5	13	CASSLQGWTEAFF	TGTGCCAGCAGCTTACAGGGATGGACTGAAGCTTTCTTT
TRBJ2-7	many	TRBD1	TRBV3-1	14	CASSPRTGVGEQYF	TGTGCCAGCAGCCCTAGGACAGGGGTCGGGGAGCAGTACTTC
TRBJ1-5	.	.	TRBV4-1	15	CASSQEDGEAQPQHF	TGCGCCAGCAGCCAAGAAGACGGGGAGGCTCAGCCCCAGCATTTT
TRBJ2-5	many	TRBD1	TRBV29-1	19	CSVEGDRTGPPSRQETQYF	TGCAGCGTTGAAGGGGACCGGACAGGCCCCCCGAGCCGACAAGAGACCCAGTACTTC
TRBJ1-2	.	.	TRBV24-1	12	CATRGGKDGYTF	TGTGCCACCCGAGGGGGGAAGGATGGCTACACCTTC
TRBJ2-5	few	.	TRBV5-1	16	CASSLALDVTQETQYF	TGCGCCAGCAGCTTGGCCCTAGATGTTACTCAAGAGACCCAGTACTTC
TRBJ2-3	many	.	TRBV29-1	13	CSVDRVSMNTQYF	TGCAGCGTTGACCGGGTATCTATGAATACGCAGTATTTT
TRBJ2-5	many	TRBD1	TRBV10-3	13	CAISADRGETQYF	TGTGCCATCAGTGCGGACAGGGGGGAGACCCAGTACTTC
TRBJ2-5	.	.	TRBV7-9	16	CASSFLMGRGQETQYF	TGTGCCAGCAGCTTCTTGATGGGCAGGGGCCAAGAGACCCAGTACTTC
TRBJ1-5	many	.	TRBV27	14	CASHRDPDNQPQHF	TGTGCCAGCCACCGGGACCCTGACAATCAGCCCCAGCATTTT
TRBJ1-1	few	.	TRBV3-1	13	CAATRGTRTEAFF	TGTGCCGCAACAAGGGGTACTCGCACTGAAGCTTTCTTT
TRBJ2-1	many	.	TRBV3-1	15	CASSDTGSLGNEQFF	TGTGCCAGCAGCGACACCGGGTCGCTCGGCAATGAGCAGTTCTTC
TRBJ2-1	few	TRBD2	TRBV4-2	16	CASSQEATTRTSEQFF	TGTGCCAGCAGCCAAGAGGCGACTACTAGGACTAGTGAGCAGTTCTTC
TRBJ2-7	many	TRBD2	TRBV7-8	13	CASSSSGPYEQYF	TGTGCCAGCAGCTCTAGCGGCCCCTACGAGCAGTACTTC
TRBJ2-1	.	TRBD2	TRBV27	18	CASSFRVGSGNGRHEQFF	TGTGCCAGCAGTTTTAGGGTAGGTAGCGGGAATGGCCGTCATGAGCAGTTCTTC
TRBJ1-4	.	.	TRBV4-1	14	CASSQRQANEKLFF	TGCGCCAGCAGCCAACGACAAGCAAATGAAAAACTGTTTTTT
TRBJ1-2	.	TRBD1	TRBV27	15	CASRPAGTGNYGYTF	TGTGCCAGTAGACCCGCCGGGACAGGGAACTATGGCTACACCTTC
TRBJ2-5	many	.	TRBV7-9	14	CASSNIGRLETQYF	TGTGCCAGCAGCAACATTGGACGGTTAGAGACCCAGTACTTC
TRBJ2-7	many	.	TRBV28	15	CASSFGTGINYEQYF	TGTGCCAGCAGTTTTGGGACGGGTATCAACTACGAGCAGTACTTC
TRBJ1-2	many	.	TRBV29-1	11	CSVVTGYGYTF	TGCAGCGTTGTGACCGGCTATGGCTACACCTTC
TRBJ2-5	.	TRBD2	TRBV6-1	16	CASSRGGLAGRETQYF	TGTGCCAGCAGTCGGGGGGGACTAGCGGGAAGGGAGACCCAGTACTTC
TRBJ1-2	many	TRBD1	TRBV29-1	13	CSVDRERTPSYTF	TGCAGCGTGGACAGGGAACGGACCCCGTCGTACACCTTC
TRBJ1-2	.	.	TRBV2	13	CASSEVGRGGYTF	TGTGCCAGCAGTGAAGTGGGCAGAGGTGGCTACACCTTC
TRBJ2-2	many	TRBD2	TRBV10-3	17	CAIRPGLAGGNTGELFF	TGTGCCATCAGACCGGGACTAGCGGGAGGTAACACCGGGGAGCTGTTTTTT
TRBJ2-1	many	.	TRBV18	18	CASSPVFEGDYPYNEQFF	TGTGCCAGCTCACCAGTCTTTGAGGGGGATTACCCCTACAATGAGCAGTTCTTC
TRBJ2-1	.	TRBD2	TRBV25-1	17	CASSSHEGGSSYNEQFF	TGTGCCAGCAGTTCCCATGAGGGAGGGAGCTCCTACAATGAGCAGTTCTTC
TRBJ1-1	.	.	TRBV20-1	13	CSARWDGNTEAFF	TGCAGTGCTAGATGGGACGGGAACACTGAAGCTTTCTTT
TRBJ1-2	.	.	TRBV3-1	16	CASSQDWAESNYGYTF	TGTGCCAGCAGCCAAGATTGGGCAGAGTCTAACTATGGCTACACCTTC
TRBJ2-3	.	.	TRBV24-1	14	CATSRTGVIDTQYF	TGTGCCACCTCCCGGACGGGGGTAATAGATACGCAGTATTTT
TRBJ2-4	.	TRBD1	TRBV27	16	CASSLRQGLAKNIQYF	TGTGCCAGCAGTTTAAGACAGGGTCTAGCCAAAAACATTCAGTACTTC
TRBJ2-1	few	.	TRBV9	16	CASSYKQVRGANEQFF	TGTGCCAGCAGCTATAAACAGGTTCGGGGCGCCAATGAGCAGTTCTTC
TRBJ2-1	many	TRBD2	TRBV28	13	CASRGGSYNEQFF	TGTGCCAGCAGGGGAGGGAGCTACAATGAGCAGTTCTTC
TRBJ2-5	many	TRBD1	TRBV28	18	CASSDGTGDFMYQETQYF	TGTGCCAGCAGCGACGGGACAGGGGACTTTATGTACCAAGAGACCCAGTACTTC
TRBJ2-1	.	TRBD2	TRBV9	15	CTSSVRDYLLDEQFF	TGTACCAGCAGCGTCCGGGACTATCTATTGGATGAGCAGTTCTTC
TRBJ2-7	few	.	TRBV19	13	CASSINFDYEQYF	TGTGCCAGTAGTATTAATTTTGACTACGAGCAGTACTTC
TRBJ2-1	many	.	TRBV2	15	CASSEASITYNEQFF	TGTGCCAGCAGTGAAGCTAGCATCACTTACAATGAGCAGTTCTTC
TRBJ2-1	once	TRBD1	TRBV30	14	CAWAPGQGYNEQFF	TGTGCCTGGGCCCCGGGACAGGGTTACAATGAGCAGTTCTTC